The source of this TCR beta chain is a study of PD-1 blockade in classical Hodgkin lymphoma. Profiled with immunoSEQ multiplex PCR; TCRdb holds only in-frame clones, not every one. The sample has about 16,000 clones, roughly 86% seen once. The CDR3 has 17 residues. The J segment lost 1 base and the V segment lost 0 bases, leaving 8 bases of the junction unmatched. The V gene's germline CDR1 is SGHRS and CDR2 YFSETQ. Time point denoted: newly diagnosed, previously untreated cHL patient sample. Sequencing was carried out using peripheral blood mononuclear cells (PBMCs). The receptor was derived from a human donor with classical Hodgkin lymphoma. The chain is built from TRBV5-1 and TRBJ1-1; 8 bases align to TRBD1. For the CDR3, the DNA is TGCGCCAGCAGCTTGGGGGCAAGACAGGGGAGGAACACTGAAGCTTTCTTT. Protein product: CASSLGARQGRNTEAFF.